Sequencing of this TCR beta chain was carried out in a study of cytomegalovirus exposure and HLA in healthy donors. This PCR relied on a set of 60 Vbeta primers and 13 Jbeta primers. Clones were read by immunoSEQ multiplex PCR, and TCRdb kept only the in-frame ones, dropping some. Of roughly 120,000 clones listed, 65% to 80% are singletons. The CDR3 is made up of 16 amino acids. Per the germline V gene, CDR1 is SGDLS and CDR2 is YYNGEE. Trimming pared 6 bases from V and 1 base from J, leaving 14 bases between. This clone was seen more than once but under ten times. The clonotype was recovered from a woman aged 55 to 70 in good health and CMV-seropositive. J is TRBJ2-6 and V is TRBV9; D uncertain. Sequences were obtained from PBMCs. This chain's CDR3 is CASNPASESGANVLTF. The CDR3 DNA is TGTGCCAGCAACCCCGCGTCGGAGTCTGGGGCCAACGTCCTGACTTTC.